Listed below are T cell receptor beta chains from one sample, sequenced in a study of cytomegalovirus exposure and HLA in healthy donors. The repertoire was sequenced with immunoSEQ multiplex PCR; TCRdb's copy has only in-frame clones and lacks some. The profile shows about 60,000 clones, around 95% of them singletons. Sequencing was performed on PBMCs. Receptor source: a woman aged 18-29 years in good health and CMV-seropositive. Both conserved end residues are part of each CDR3. D genes are given only for firm matches. Where a row states a size, it is once, few, many or the class of an expanded clone; other rows omit it.

J gene: TRBJ1-5
clone size: .
V gene: TRBV28
D gene: .
CDR3 DNA: TGTGCCGGAGGGAGCACAGGTACCAATCAGCCCCAGCATTTT
CDR3 protein: CAGGSTGTNQPQHF

J gene: TRBJ2-3
clone size: .
V gene: TRBV11-2
D gene: .
CDR3 DNA: TGTGCCAGCAGCTTAGATCGCACAGACGATACGCAGTATTTT
CDR3 protein: CASSLDRTDDTQYF

J gene: TRBJ2-5
clone size: .
V gene: TRBV5-4
D gene: .
CDR3 DNA: TGTGCCAGCAGCTTGCAACACCCCCAAGAGACCCAGTACTTC
CDR3 protein: CASSLQHPQETQYF

J gene: TRBJ2-7
clone size: once
V gene: TRBV6-5
D gene: TRBD2
CDR3 DNA: TGTGCCAGCAGTTACCTGCGGGGGGTAGGGGACGAGCAGTACTTC
CDR3 protein: CASSYLRGVGDEQYF

J gene: TRBJ2-7
clone size: .
V gene: TRBV6-5
D gene: TRBD1
CDR3 DNA: TGTGCCAGCAGTTACTCAGCGACAGGGAGCTACGAGCAGTACTTC
CDR3 protein: CASSYSATGSYEQYF

J gene: TRBJ2-1
clone size: .
V gene: TRBV7-9
D gene: TRBD1
CDR3 DNA: TGTGCCAGCAGCTCCGGGACAGGCGTCTACAATGAGCAGTTCTTC
CDR3 protein: CASSSGTGVYNEQFF

J gene: TRBJ2-1
clone size: .
V gene: TRBV7-3
D gene: TRBD2
CDR3 DNA: TGTGCCAGCAGCTTAACCAGCGGGACTAGCGGAATGATTCAGCAGTTCTTC
CDR3 protein: CASSLTSGTSGMIQQFF

J gene: TRBJ2-7
clone size: .
V gene: TRBV7-6
D gene: TRBD2
CDR3 DNA: TGTGCCAGCAGCTTAGGGTCTAGCGGGAGTTCAGCCTACGAGCAGTACTTC
CDR3 protein: CASSLGSSGSSAYEQYF

J gene: TRBJ2-3
clone size: .
V gene: TRBV27
D gene: .
CDR3 DNA: TGTGCCAGCAGTTTATCCCGTGGAGGGCCAGATACGCAGTATTTT
CDR3 protein: CASSLSRGGPDTQYF

J gene: TRBJ1-1
clone size: .
V gene: TRBV7-2
D gene: .
CDR3 DNA: TGTGCCAGCAGCTTGAGGCTCCAGTTTGAAGCTTTCTTT
CDR3 protein: CASSLRLQFEAFF

J gene: TRBJ2-7
clone size: .
V gene: TRBV21-1
D gene: .
CDR3 DNA: TGTGGGACCCGGGACAGGTCCTCCTACGAGCAGTACTTC
CDR3 protein: CGTRDRSSYEQYF

J gene: TRBJ2-5
clone size: .
V gene: TRBV5-1
D gene: .
CDR3 DNA: TGCGCCAGCAGCGTAGGCGGCGGAGAGACCCAGTACTTC
CDR3 protein: CASSVGGGETQYF

J gene: TRBJ1-1
clone size: .
V gene: TRBV2
D gene: .
CDR3 DNA: TGTGCCAGCAGTGATAATAAGATCTCGAGGAACACTGAAGCTTTCTTT
CDR3 protein: CASSDNKISRNTEAFF

J gene: TRBJ2-4
clone size: few
V gene: TRBV28
D gene: TRBD2
CDR3 DNA: TGTGCCAGCAGTCTGTCGGGGGGGAAAAACATTCAGTACTTC
CDR3 protein: CASSLSGGKNIQYF

J gene: TRBJ2-1
clone size: .
V gene: TRBV9
D gene: TRBD1
CDR3 DNA: TGTGCCAGCAGCATAATCCCGACAGGGGGTGAGCAGTTCTTC
CDR3 protein: CASSIIPTGGEQFF

J gene: TRBJ2-1
clone size: .
V gene: TRBV5-1
D gene: TRBD2
CDR3 DNA: TGCGCCAGCCGCACTACCGGGGGGGCCAAACCTTACAATGAGCAGTTCTTC
CDR3 protein: CASRTTGGAKPYNEQFF

J gene: TRBJ2-1
clone size: .
V gene: TRBV25-1
D gene: TRBD2
CDR3 DNA: TGTGCCAGCAGTGCCCTAGCGGCCTACAATGAGCAGTTCTTC
CDR3 protein: CASSALAAYNEQFF

J gene: TRBJ2-7
clone size: .
V gene: TRBV28
D gene: TRBD2
CDR3 DNA: TGTGCCAGCACTCGGGGGGGCGGCGGCGAGCAGTACTTC
CDR3 protein: CASTRGGGGEQYF

J gene: TRBJ1-5
clone size: .
V gene: TRBV7-2
D gene: .
CDR3 DNA: TGTGCCAGCAGCTTAGTGTGGTCGGGCAATCAGCCCCAGCATTTT
CDR3 protein: CASSLVWSGNQPQHF

J gene: TRBJ2-2
clone size: .
V gene: TRBV2
D gene: TRBD2
CDR3 DNA: TGTGCCAGCATGGGTTTGGGGCCCATGGGAGGGCGGGAGCTGTTTTTT
CDR3 protein: CASMGLGPMGGRELFF

J gene: TRBJ1-2
clone size: .
V gene: TRBV5-4
D gene: .
CDR3 DNA: TGTGCCAGCAGCTTGGGTCGGGATTCAGCTTTTGGCTACACCTTC
CDR3 protein: CASSLGRDSAFGYTF

J gene: TRBJ2-5
clone size: .
V gene: TRBV6-1
D gene: .
CDR3 DNA: TGTGCCACCGGGGGGCTGGCGGGAGAGACCCAGTACTTC
CDR3 protein: CATGGLAGETQYF

J gene: TRBJ1-2
clone size: .
V gene: TRBV5-5
D gene: .
CDR3 DNA: TGTGCCAGCAGCACACTCCGGGGGGACTATGGCTACACCTTC
CDR3 protein: CASSTLRGDYGYTF

J gene: TRBJ2-1
clone size: .
V gene: TRBV27
D gene: TRBD2
CDR3 DNA: TGTGCCAGCACTAGCGGGGGGGCTTTAGATGAGCAGTTCTTC
CDR3 protein: CASTSGGALDEQFF

J gene: TRBJ2-3
clone size: .
V gene: TRBV9
D gene: .
CDR3 DNA: TGTGCCAGCTCTCGGGTAGCCACAGATACGCAGTATTTT
CDR3 protein: CASSRVATDTQYF

J gene: TRBJ2-7
clone size: .
V gene: TRBV5-4
D gene: TRBD1
CDR3 DNA: TGTGCCAGCAGCGAAAAAACAGGGGACTACGAGCAGTACTTC
CDR3 protein: CASSEKTGDYEQYF

J gene: TRBJ2-3
clone size: .
V gene: TRBV15
D gene: TRBD2
CDR3 DNA: TGTGCCACCTTTGGGGGACTAGCGGGATCCACAGATACGCAGTATTTT
CDR3 protein: CATFGGLAGSTDTQYF

J gene: TRBJ2-7
clone size: .
V gene: TRBV27
D gene: .
CDR3 DNA: TGTGCCACTTCAAGTAGCAGGGGAACCTACGAGCAGTACTTC
CDR3 protein: CATSSSRGTYEQYF

J gene: TRBJ1-1
clone size: .
V gene: TRBV5-1
D gene: .
CDR3 DNA: TGCGCCAGCAGCGTATCAACAAACACTGAAGCTTTCTTT
CDR3 protein: CASSVSTNTEAFF

J gene: TRBJ2-1
clone size: .
V gene: TRBV29-1
D gene: .
CDR3 DNA: TGCAGCGTTGCTTCTAGTCACGAGCAGTTCTTC
CDR3 protein: CSVASSHEQFF

J gene: TRBJ1-1
clone size: .
V gene: TRBV10-3
D gene: .
CDR3 DNA: TGTGCCATCAGGGATGAGGATGAAGCTTTCTTT
CDR3 protein: CAIRDEDEAFF

J gene: TRBJ1-1
clone size: .
V gene: TRBV19
D gene: TRBD1
CDR3 DNA: TGTGCCAGTAGTACAAGACAGGGGCGAGGAAACACTGAAGCTTTCTTT
CDR3 protein: CASSTRQGRGNTEAFF

J gene: TRBJ2-3
clone size: .
V gene: TRBV27
D gene: .
CDR3 DNA: TGTGCCAGCAGTTTGGGCGGGACTAGCACAGATACGCAGTATTTT
CDR3 protein: CASSLGGTSTDTQYF

J gene: TRBJ2-1
clone size: .
V gene: TRBV30
D gene: TRBD2
CDR3 DNA: TGTGCCTGGAGTAGCACACTAGCGGGGTACAATGAGCAGTTCTTC
CDR3 protein: CAWSSTLAGYNEQFF

J gene: TRBJ1-2
clone size: .
V gene: TRBV9
D gene: TRBD1
CDR3 DNA: TGTGCCAGCAGCCATCGACAGGGGGCAATAGTTGCTAACTATGGCTACACCTTC
CDR3 protein: CASSHRQGAIVANYGYTF

J gene: TRBJ2-7
clone size: .
V gene: TRBV5-6
D gene: .
CDR3 DNA: TGTGCCAGCAGCTTTTCAGGGTCTTACGAGCAGTACTTC
CDR3 protein: CASSFSGSYEQYF

J gene: TRBJ2-5
clone size: .
V gene: TRBV11-2
D gene: .
CDR3 DNA: TGTGCCAGCAGCTTAGCAGGACTGATTGAGGAGACCCAGTACTTC
CDR3 protein: CASSLAGLIEETQYF

J gene: TRBJ2-3
clone size: once
V gene: TRBV6-6
D gene: .
CDR3 DNA: TGTGCCAGCAGTTACTCGATGGACAGTAGGGCAGATACGCAGTATTTT
CDR3 protein: CASSYSMDSRADTQYF

J gene: TRBJ2-1
clone size: .
V gene: TRBV2
D gene: .
CDR3 DNA: TGTGCCAGCAGTTCCCCGGGACTGTCGTATATATACTACAATGAGCAGTTCTTC
CDR3 protein: CASSSPGLSYIYYNEQFF

J gene: TRBJ2-5
clone size: .
V gene: TRBV18
D gene: TRBD1
CDR3 DNA: TGTGCCAGCTCACTCGGGACAGGGGGTAAAGAGACCCAGTACTTC
CDR3 protein: CASSLGTGGKETQYF

J gene: TRBJ2-2
clone size: .
V gene: TRBV5-1
D gene: .
CDR3 DNA: TGCGCCAGCAGCTTGTTGGGGACTCGGAACACCGGGGAGCTGTTTTTT
CDR3 protein: CASSLLGTRNTGELFF

J gene: TRBJ1-1
clone size: few
V gene: TRBV29-1
D gene: .
CDR3 DNA: TGCAGCGTTGAAGATCTTAAGAACACTGAAGCTTTCTTT
CDR3 protein: CSVEDLKNTEAFF

J gene: TRBJ1-1
clone size: .
V gene: TRBV27
D gene: TRBD1
CDR3 DNA: TGTGCCAGCGCTCCTGGGACAGAGAACACTGAAGCTTTCTTT
CDR3 protein: CASAPGTENTEAFF

J gene: TRBJ2-6
clone size: .
V gene: TRBV5-4
D gene: .
CDR3 DNA: TGTGCCAGCAGCTTGTTGAGGGCCGGTCTCAACGTCCTGACTTTC
CDR3 protein: CASSLLRAGLNVLTF

J gene: TRBJ2-3
clone size: .
V gene: TRBV11-2
D gene: .
CDR3 DNA: TGTGCCAGCAGCTTATCCAGGGGCACAGATACGCAGTATTTT
CDR3 protein: CASSLSRGTDTQYF

J gene: TRBJ2-1
clone size: .
V gene: TRBV6-6
D gene: TRBD2
CDR3 DNA: TGTGCCAGCTCCGCTAGCGGGGGGTTCGAGCAGTTCTTC
CDR3 protein: CASSASGGFEQFF

J gene: TRBJ1-2
clone size: .
V gene: TRBV5-1
D gene: .
CDR3 DNA: TGCGCCAGCAGCTTGGGTGGAGCCGCTGGCTACACCTTC
CDR3 protein: CASSLGGAAGYTF